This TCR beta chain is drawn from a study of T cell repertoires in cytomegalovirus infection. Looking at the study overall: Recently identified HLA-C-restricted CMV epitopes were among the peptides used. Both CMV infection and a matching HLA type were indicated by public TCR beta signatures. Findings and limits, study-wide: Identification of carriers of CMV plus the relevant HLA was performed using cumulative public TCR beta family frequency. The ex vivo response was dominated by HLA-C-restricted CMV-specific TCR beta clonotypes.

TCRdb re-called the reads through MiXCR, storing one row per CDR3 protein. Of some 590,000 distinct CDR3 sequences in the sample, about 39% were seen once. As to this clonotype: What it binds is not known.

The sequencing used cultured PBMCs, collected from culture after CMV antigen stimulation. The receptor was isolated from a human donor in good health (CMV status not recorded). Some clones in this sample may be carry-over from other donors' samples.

The CDR3 is CSAKPRDRAEQYF. As DNA, the CDR3 is TGCAGTGCCAAACCAAGGGACAGGGCCGAGCAGTACTTC. This chain links TRBV20-1 with TRBJ2-7; 9 bases line up with TRBD1. Germline assignment: CDR1 DFQATT and CDR2 SNEGSKA (reference sequence). The CDR3 consists of 13 residues. V was pared by 6 bases and J by 6 bases, with 9 bases of the junction left unmatched.